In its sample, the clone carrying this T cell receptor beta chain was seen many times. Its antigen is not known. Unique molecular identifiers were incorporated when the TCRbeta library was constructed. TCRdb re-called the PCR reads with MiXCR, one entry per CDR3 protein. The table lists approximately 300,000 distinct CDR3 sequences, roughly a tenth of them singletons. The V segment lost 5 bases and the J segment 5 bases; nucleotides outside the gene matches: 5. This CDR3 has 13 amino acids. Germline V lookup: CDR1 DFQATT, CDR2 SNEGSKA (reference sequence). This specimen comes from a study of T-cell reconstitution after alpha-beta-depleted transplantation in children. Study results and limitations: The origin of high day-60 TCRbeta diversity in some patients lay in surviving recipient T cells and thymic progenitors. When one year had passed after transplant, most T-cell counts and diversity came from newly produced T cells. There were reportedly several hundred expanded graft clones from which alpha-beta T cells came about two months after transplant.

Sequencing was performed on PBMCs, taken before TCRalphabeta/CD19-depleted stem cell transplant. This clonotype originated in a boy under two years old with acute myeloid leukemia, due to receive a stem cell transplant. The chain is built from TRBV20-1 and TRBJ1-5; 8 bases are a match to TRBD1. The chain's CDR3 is CSAQDREDQPQHF. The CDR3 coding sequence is TGCAGTGCTCAGGACAGGGAAGATCAGCCCCAGCATTTT.